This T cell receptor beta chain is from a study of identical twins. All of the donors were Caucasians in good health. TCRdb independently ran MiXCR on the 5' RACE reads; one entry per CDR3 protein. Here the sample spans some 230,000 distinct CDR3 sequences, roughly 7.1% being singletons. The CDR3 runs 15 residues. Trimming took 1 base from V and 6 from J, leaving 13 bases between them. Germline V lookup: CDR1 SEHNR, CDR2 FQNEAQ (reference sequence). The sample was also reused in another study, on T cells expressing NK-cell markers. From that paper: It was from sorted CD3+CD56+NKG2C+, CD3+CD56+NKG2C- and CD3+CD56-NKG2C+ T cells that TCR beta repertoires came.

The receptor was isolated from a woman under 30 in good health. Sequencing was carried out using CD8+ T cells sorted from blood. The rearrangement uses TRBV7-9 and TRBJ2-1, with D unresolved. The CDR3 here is CASSLDEGASNEQFF. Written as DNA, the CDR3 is TGTGCCAGCAGCTTAGATGAAGGAGCCTCCAATGAGCAGTTCTTC.